The clone carrying this T cell receptor beta chain was observed a single time. The data were obtained in a study of blood T cell repertoires in COVID-19. Background on the study: Sample material is recorded as cDNA or gDNA derived from T cells, B-cell-depleted T cells, or PBMCs.

The length of the CDR3 is 22 residues. The assay was immunoSEQ multiplex PCR, and TCRdb's table has in-frame clones only and misses some. The data show 200,000 to 250,000 clones, 86% seen once. The TCR sequence derives from a man aged 80 or over with acute or convalescent COVID-19. Sequenced: peripheral blood. The chain carries TRBV21-1 and TRBJ2-7; no check of the table's D call, TRBD2, against the DNA was made. TRBV21-1 is reported as a pseudogene. CDR3 sequence reads: CASSNLPCGSGSALPYVYEQYV. The DNA for the CDR3 is TGTGCCAGCAGCAATCTTCCCTGCGGTAGCGGGAGTGCCCTCCCCTACGTCTACGAGCAGTACGTC.